The rows below give T cell receptor beta chains drawn from one sample of a study of cytomegalovirus exposure and HLA in healthy donors. Clones were read by immunoSEQ multiplex PCR, and TCRdb kept only the in-frame ones, dropping some. The table lists about 190,000 clones, 83% of them singletons, with approximately 1.6% in the top ten. The sequenced material came from PBMCs. The receptors here all came from a man in his forties or fifties in good health and CMV-seropositive. The CDR3 runs from the conserved cysteine through the conserved F or W. The order of the fields is D gene, clone size, V gene, J gene, CDR3 DNA, CDR3 protein. A D gene is named only where the DNA matches it firmly. Expanded clones are given a class, and other clones once, few, many or no size at all.

>.|.|TRBV29-1|TRBJ1-5
TGCAGCGTTGAAGACTCAGGGTTCGGCAATCAGCCCCAGCATTTT
CSVEDSGFGNQPQHF
>TRBD1|.|TRBV2|TRBJ2-5
TGTGCCAGCAGTGAAGAAGTGGTCGGTAGGGGGCAGGAGACCCAGTACTTC
CASSEEVVGRGQETQYF
>.|medium-sized|TRBV5-5|TRBJ1-1
TGTGCCAGCAGGACGGACTTGAACACTGAAGCTTTCTTT
CASRTDLNTEAFF
>TRBD1|.|TRBV6-6|TRBJ1-1
TGTGCCAGCAGTCCCTATGGGGGACAGGGGGATGAAGCTTTCTTT
CASSPYGGQGDEAFF
>TRBD1|.|TRBV27|TRBJ1-4
TGTGCCAGCAGTTTGGGACAGGGACAAGGAAAACTGTTTTTT
CASSLGQGQGKLFF
>TRBD2|.|TRBV6-5|TRBJ2-5
TGTGCCAGCAGAAACGCGGGGGGGGAGACCCAGTACTTC
CASRNAGGETQYF
>.|.|TRBV19|TRBJ1-1
TGTGCCAGTAGTTATGGGGCGGGGTACACTGAAGCTTTCTTT
CASSYGAGYTEAFF
>.|.|TRBV9|TRBJ1-2
TGTGCCAGCAGCTCCCGAGAGGGTAGCTATGGCTACACCTTC
CASSSREGSYGYTF
>.|.|TRBV4-1|TRBJ2-3
TGCGCCAGCAGCCAAATAACAGCCAGCACAGATACGCAGTATTTT
CASSQITASTDTQYF
>.|.|TRBV13|TRBJ2-7
TGTGCCAGCAGCTTAGAGGCAGGTGAAACCTACGAGCAGTACTTC
CASSLEAGETYEQYF
>.|.|TRBV9|TRBJ1-1
TGTGCCAGCAGCGTAACTCTGACGGGGAACACTGAAGCTTTCTTT
CASSVTLTGNTEAFF
>.|.|TRBV6-1|TRBJ2-1
TGTGCCAGCAGCCTCTTGACAGCCTACAATGAGCAGTTCTTC
CASSLLTAYNEQFF
>TRBD1|.|TRBV15|TRBJ1-2
TGTGCCACCAGCACGGACAGGGTTCTCTCTGGCTACACCTTC
CATSTDRVLSGYTF
>TRBD1|.|TRBV28|TRBJ1-5
TGTGCCAGCAGTTTGGCGGACAGGGGGCTTCAGCCCCAGCATTTT
CASSLADRGLQPQHF
>TRBD2|.|TRBV10-2|TRBJ2-2
TGCGCCAGCAGTGAGTCGAGACTAGCGGGCACCGGGGAGCTGTTTTTT
CASSESRLAGTGELFF
>TRBD1|.|TRBV6-4|TRBJ1-5
TGTGCCAGCAGTTCGGACAGGGAGAACCAGCCCCAGCATTTT
CASSSDRENQPQHF
>.|.|TRBV19|TRBJ1-1
TGTGCCACCAGTACAGTGAACACTGAAGCTTTCTTT
CATSTVNTEAFF
>.|once|TRBV29-1|TRBJ2-1
TGCAGCGGCGGGACAGCATACAATGAGCAGTTCTTC
CSGGTAYNEQFF